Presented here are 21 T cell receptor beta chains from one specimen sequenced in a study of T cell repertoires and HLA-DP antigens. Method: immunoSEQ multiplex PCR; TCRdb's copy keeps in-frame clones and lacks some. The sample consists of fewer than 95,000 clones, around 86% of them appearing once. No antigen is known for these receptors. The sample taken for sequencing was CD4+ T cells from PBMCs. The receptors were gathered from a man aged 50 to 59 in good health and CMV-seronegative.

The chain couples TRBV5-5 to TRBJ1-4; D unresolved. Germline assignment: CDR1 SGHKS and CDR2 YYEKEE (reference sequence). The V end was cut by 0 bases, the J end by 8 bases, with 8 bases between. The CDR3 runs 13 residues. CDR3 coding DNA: TGTGCCAGCAGCTTGGACATCGGGGAAAAACTGTTTTTT. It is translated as CASSLDIGEKLFF.

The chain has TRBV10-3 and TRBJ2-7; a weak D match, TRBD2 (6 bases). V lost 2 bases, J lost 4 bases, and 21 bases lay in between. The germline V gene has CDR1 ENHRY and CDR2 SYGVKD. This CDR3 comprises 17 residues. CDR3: CAISETSLSGRGYEQYF. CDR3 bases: TGTGCCATCAGTGAGACCTCTCTCTCGGGTCGGGGGTACGAGCAGTACTTC.

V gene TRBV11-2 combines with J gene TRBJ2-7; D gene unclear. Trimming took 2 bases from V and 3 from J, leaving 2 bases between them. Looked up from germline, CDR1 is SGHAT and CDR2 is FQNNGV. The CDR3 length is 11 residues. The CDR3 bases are TGTGCCAGCAGCTTACACTACGAGCAGTACTTC. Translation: CASSLHYEQYF.

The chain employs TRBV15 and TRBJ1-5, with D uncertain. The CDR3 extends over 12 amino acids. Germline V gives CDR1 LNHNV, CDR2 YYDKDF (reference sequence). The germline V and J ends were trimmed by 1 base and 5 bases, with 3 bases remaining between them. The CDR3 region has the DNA TGTGCCACCAGCAGAGCTCATCAGCCCCAGCATTTT. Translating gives CATSRAHQPQHF.

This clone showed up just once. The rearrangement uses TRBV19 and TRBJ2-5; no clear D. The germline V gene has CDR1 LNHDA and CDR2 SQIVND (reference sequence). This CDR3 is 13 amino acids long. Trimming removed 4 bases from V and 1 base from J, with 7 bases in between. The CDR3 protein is CASSKTTQETQYF. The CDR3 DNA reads TGTGCCAGTAGTAAAACAACCCAAGAGACCCAGTACTTC.

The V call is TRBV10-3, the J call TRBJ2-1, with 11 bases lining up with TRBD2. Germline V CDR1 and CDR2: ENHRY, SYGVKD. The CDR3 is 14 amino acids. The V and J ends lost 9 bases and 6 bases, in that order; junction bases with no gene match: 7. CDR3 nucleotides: TGTGCCATAAAGGGCACTAGCGGGGGCAATGAGCAGTTCTTC. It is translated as CAIKGTSGGNEQFF.

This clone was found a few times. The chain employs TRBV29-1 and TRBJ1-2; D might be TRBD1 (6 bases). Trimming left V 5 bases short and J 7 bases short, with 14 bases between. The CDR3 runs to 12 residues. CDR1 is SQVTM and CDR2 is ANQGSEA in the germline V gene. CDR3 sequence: CSVQSTGSGYTF. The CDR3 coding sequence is TGCAGCGTTCAATCGACAGGCTCTGGCTACACCTTC. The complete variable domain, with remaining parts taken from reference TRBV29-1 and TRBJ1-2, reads SAVISQKPSRDICQRGTSLTIQCQVDSQVTMMFWYRQQPGQSLTLIATANQGSEATYESGFVIDKFPISRPNLTFSTLTVSNMSPEDSSIYLCSVQSTGSGYTFGSGTRLTVV.

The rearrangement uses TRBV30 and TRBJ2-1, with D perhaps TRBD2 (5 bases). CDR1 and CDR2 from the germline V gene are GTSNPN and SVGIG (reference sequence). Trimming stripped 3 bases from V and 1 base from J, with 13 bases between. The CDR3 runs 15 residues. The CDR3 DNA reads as TGTGCCTGGAGGTCATCAGCGGCTTCCTACAATGAGCAGTTCTTC. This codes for CAWRSSAASYNEQFF. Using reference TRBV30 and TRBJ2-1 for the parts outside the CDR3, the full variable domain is SQTIHQWPATLVQPVGSPLSLECTVEGTSNPNLYWYRQAAGRGLQLLFYSVGIGQISSEVPQNLSASRPQDRQFILSSKKLLLSDSGFYLCAWRSSAASYNEQFFGPGTRLTVL.

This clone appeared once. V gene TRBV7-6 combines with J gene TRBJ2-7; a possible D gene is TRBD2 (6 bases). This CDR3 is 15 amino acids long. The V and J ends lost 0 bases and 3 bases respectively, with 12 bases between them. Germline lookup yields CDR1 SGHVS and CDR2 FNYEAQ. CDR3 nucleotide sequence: TGTGCCAGCAGCTTAGCTTCCCAGGAGGGCTACGAGCAGTACTTC. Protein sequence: CASSLASQEGYEQYF.

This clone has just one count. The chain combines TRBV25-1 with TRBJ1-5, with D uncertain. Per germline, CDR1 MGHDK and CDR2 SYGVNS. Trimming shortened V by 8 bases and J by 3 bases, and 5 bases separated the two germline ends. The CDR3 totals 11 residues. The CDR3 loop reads CASGLNQPQHF. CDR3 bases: TGTGCCAGCGGGCTCAATCAGCCCCAGCATTTT.

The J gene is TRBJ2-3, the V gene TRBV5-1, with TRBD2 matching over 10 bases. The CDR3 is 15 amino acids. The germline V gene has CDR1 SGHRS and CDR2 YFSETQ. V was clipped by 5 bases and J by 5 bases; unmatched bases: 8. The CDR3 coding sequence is TGCGCCAGCAGTTTTACTAGCGGGGCGGGAGATACGCAGTATTTT. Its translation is CASSFTSGAGDTQYF. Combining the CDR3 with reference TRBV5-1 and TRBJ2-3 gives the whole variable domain KAGVTQTPRYLIKTRGQQVTLSCSPISGHRSVSWYQQTPGQGLQFLFEYFSETQRNKGNFPGRFSGRQFSNSRSEMNVSTLELGDSALYLCASSFTSGAGDTQYFGPGTRLTVL.

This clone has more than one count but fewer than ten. The DNA for the CDR3 is TGTGCCAGCAGCGTAGGGGTTAGCGGGGGGGCGGAGACCCAGTACTTC. This codes for CASSVGVSGGAETQYF. The J gene is TRBJ2-5, the V gene TRBV9; 11 bases match TRBD2. Germline values: CDR1 SGDLS, CDR2 YYNGEE. This CDR3 is 16 amino acids long. V shed 0 bases, J shed 5 bases, and the junction held 6 bases outside the gene matches.

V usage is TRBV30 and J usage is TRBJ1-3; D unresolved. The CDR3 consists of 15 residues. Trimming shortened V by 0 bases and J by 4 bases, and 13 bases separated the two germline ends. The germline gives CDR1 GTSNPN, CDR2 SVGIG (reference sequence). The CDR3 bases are TGTGCCTGGAGTGTTTTGGGCCAGGAAGGAAACACCATATATTTT. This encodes CAWSVLGQEGNTIYF.

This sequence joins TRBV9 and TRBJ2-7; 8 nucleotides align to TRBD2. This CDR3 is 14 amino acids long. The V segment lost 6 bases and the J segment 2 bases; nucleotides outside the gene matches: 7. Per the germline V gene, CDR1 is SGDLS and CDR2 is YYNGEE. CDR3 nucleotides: TGTGCCAGCACCCGGGGAGCGGGAGCCTACGAGCAGTACTTC. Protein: CASTRGAGAYEQYF.

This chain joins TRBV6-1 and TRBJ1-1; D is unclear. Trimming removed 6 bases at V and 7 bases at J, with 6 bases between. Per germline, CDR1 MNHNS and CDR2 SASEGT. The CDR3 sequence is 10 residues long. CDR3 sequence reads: CASRLFEAFF. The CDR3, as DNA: TGTGCCAGCAGACTCTTTGAAGCTTTCTTT.

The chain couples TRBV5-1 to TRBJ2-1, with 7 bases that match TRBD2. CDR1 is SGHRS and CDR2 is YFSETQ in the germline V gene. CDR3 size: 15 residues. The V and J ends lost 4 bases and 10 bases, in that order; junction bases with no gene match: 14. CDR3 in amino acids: CASSRVASGIVEQFF. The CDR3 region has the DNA TGCGCCAGCAGCCGTGTGGCTAGCGGCATTGTGGAGCAGTTCTTC.

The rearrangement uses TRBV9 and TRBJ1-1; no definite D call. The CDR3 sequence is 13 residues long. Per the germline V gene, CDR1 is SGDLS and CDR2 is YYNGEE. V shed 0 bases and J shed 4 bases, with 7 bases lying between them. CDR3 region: CASSVVSTTEAFF. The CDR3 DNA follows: TGTGCCAGCAGCGTAGTTAGTACCACTGAAGCTTTCTTT.

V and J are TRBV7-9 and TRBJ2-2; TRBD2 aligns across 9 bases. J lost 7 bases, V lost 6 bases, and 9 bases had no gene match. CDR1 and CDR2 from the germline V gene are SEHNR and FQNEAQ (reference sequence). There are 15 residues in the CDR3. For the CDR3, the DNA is TGTGCCAGCAGAGCGCGGGAGGGGAAGGTCGGGGAGCTGTTTTTT. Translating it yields CASRAREGKVGELFF.

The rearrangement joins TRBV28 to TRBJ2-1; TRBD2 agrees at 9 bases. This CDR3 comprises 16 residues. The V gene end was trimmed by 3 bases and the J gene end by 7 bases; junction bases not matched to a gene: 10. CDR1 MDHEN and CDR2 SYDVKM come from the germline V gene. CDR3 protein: CASSLELAGVGNEQFF. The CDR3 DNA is TGTGCCAGCAGTTTGGAACTAGCGGGTGTGGGAAATGAGCAGTTCTTC.

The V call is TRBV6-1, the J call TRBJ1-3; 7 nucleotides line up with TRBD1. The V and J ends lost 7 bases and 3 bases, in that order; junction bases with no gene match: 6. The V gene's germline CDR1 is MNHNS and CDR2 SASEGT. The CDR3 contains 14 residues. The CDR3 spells CASIRQGFGNTIYF. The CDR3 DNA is TGTGCCAGCATTCGACAGGGTTTTGGAAACACCATATATTTT.

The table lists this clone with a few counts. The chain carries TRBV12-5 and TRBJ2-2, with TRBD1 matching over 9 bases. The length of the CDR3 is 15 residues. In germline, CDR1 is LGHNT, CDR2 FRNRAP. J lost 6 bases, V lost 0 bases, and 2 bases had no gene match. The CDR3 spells CASGLVTGGAGELFF. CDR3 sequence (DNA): TGTGCTAGTGGTTTGGTTACAGGGGGCGCCGGGGAGCTGTTTTTT.